This T cell receptor beta chain came from a study of cytomegalovirus exposure and HLA in healthy donors. Background on the study: A later analysis reported the same platform for the roughly 120 validation repertoires and the 650 to 750 first-cohort repertoires. Findings and caveats of the study: In vitro data verified a few CMV-associated chains as specific for CMV antigens.

Concerning this clone: As yet, its antigen is unknown.

Sequencing used immunoSEQ multiplex PCR; TCRdb keeps in-frame clones, though not all of them. The sample lists over 85,000 clones, approximately 89% occurring once. The sample taken for sequencing was PBMCs. This receptor was obtained from a woman under 30 in good health and CMV-seronegative.

Here the CDR3 DNA reads TGTGCCAGCAGTAATACAGGGGAGGCTGAGCAGTTCTTC. Its protein is CASSNTGEAEQFF. V usage is TRBV6-1 and J usage is TRBJ2-1; D may be TRBD1 (7 bases). Germline V CDR1 and CDR2: MNHNS, SASEGT. V shed 5 bases and J shed 9 bases, with 14 bases lying between them. This CDR3 comprises 13 residues.